This T cell receptor (beta chain) emerged from a study of cytomegalovirus exposure and HLA in healthy donors. At the level of the study: Inside one of the first data releases sat about 85 million unique TCRs taken from HLA-typed donors.

With 60 Vbeta and 13 Jbeta primers, the PCR was carried out. Clones were read by immunoSEQ multiplex PCR, and TCRdb kept only the in-frame ones, dropping some. The sample contains about 140,000 clones, 70% to 85% of which appear only once. Germline CDR1 reads GTSNPN; CDR2 reads SVGIG (reference sequence). The ends were cut back, 3 bases at V and 4 bases at J, with 10 bases in the middle. The CDR3 consists of 12 residues. The sample consisted of PBMCs. This TCR came from a woman aged 40 to 49 in good health and CMV-seronegative. The chain is built from TRBV30 and TRBJ2-7; TRBD2 is a possible D gene (5 bases). The CDR3 loop is CAWSPRVYEQYF. The DNA of the CDR3 is TGTGCCTGGAGCCCGAGGGTATACGAGCAGTACTTC.